This T cell receptor (beta chain) was documented in a study of blood T cell repertoires in COVID-19 (dated by TCRdb to between 2020 and 2021). Describing the broader study: Collaborator samples came from the United States, Italy and Spain and covered acute and convalescent phases of COVID-19. The material from the prospective study consisted of cDNA or gDNA derived from T cells, B-cell-depleted T cells, or PBMCs. The dataset comprised deeply sampled blood TCRbeta repertoires from subjects exposed to, actively infected with, or recovered from COVID-19. The repertoires were made available in a free public database intended to serve as a resource for research on the immune response to SARS-CoV-2. The samples were drawn from the first 160 participants of the ongoing ImmuneRACE study and from under 1,500 subjects provided by 6 global collaborators. The sample metadata nearly always contained a de-identified subject ID, COVID-19 status, age in years and sex. Where HLA class I and class II types were available, the types were taken from metadata supplied by the sample provider, not from assay-based typing.

The immunoSEQ Assay, a bias-controlled multiplex PCR, was used to amplify TCRbeta CDR3 regions from genomic DNA. Per the authors' processing: Nucleated cell counts per sample were estimated from amplification of reference gene primers within the assay. To quantify the absolute abundance of each unique TCRbeta CDR3 rearrangement, sequence reads were collapsed and filtered. For each sample, productive Simpson clonality was calculated as the square root of Simpson's diversity index over productive rearrangements. TCRdb's version of the immuneACCESS table is confined to in-frame rearrangements and falls short of the full clone set. An unresolved V gene accounts for under half of the shortfall where checked; the remainder is of unknown origin. V and J calls plus clone size are reproduced from that table; the DNA served to infer D and trimming. The sample table shows 310,000 or so clones, and over 75% are seen once. The ten top clones hold 10% of the sample.

As regards this clone: The antigen this receptor binds is unknown. Base qualities are not recorded, but no much larger clone differs from it by a single base.

In the prospective study, participants were roughly 18 to 90 years old, resided in 25 or so geographic areas of the United States, and were enrolled through a virtual design. To assign participants to cohorts, the prospective study relied on clinical history that participants themselves reported in a screening survey and a study questionnaire. For ImmuneRACE Cohort 3, a participant was defined as recovered based on two consecutive negative NP/OP PCR tests, clearance by a healthcare professional, or resolution of symptoms. Each participant in the prospective study had whole blood, serum and a nasopharyngeal or oropharyngeal swab collected by mobile phlebotomists. Over a roughly 2-month period, participants in the prospective study had the option of providing additional blood draws and questionnaires. Before DNA extraction, blood samples from the prospective study were shipped at room temperature or frozen.

What the authors observed across the whole study: Clinical and demographic metadata were provided uncurated, with the amount varying by source and participant.

V is shortened by 3 bases, J by 2 bases, and the region joining them spans 12 bases. The germline V gene sets CDR1 to SGHRS and CDR2 to YFSETQ. The CDR3 runs 15 residues from the cysteine to the phenylalanine. Kept here is only the CDR3 DNA, which spans 45 bases and is read in frame from base 1. The sequenced sample was PBMCs or T cells enriched from blood (not recorded which). The chain joins TRBV5-1 to TRBJ2-1; a weak D assignment points to TRBD2 (5 bases agree). This receptor was taken from a young woman who had recovered from COVID-19. The DNA reads as follows: TGCGCCAGCAGCTCTCCCCCAGCGGCCTACAATGAGCAGTTCTTC. It codes for CASSSPPAAYNEQFF.